The clone carrying this TCR beta chain was observed many times. The junction had 8 bases not matched to a gene; V was cut back by 6 bases and J by 4 bases. There are 15 residues in the CDR3. The germline V gene encodes CDR1 DFQATT and CDR2 SNEGSKA (reference sequence). This record belongs to a study of T-cell reconstitution after alpha-beta-depleted transplantation in children. For TCRbeta, the library was prepared with unique molecular identifiers. TCRdb re-called the PCR reads with MiXCR, one entry per CDR3 protein. Here the sample spans hundreds of thousands of distinct CDR3 sequences, roughly 17% being singletons.

The chain is built from TRBV20-1 and TRBJ2-3; 12 positions agree with TRBD1. The receptor was isolated from a human donor who donated a stem cell graft to a child with acute myeloid leukemia. This sample comprised PBMCs from the stem cell graft donor, obtained from the stem cell graft. The CDR3 reads CSALSGQGASDTQYF. CDR3 nucleotide sequence: TGCAGTGCACTTTCGGGACAGGGGGCTTCAGATACGCAGTATTTT.